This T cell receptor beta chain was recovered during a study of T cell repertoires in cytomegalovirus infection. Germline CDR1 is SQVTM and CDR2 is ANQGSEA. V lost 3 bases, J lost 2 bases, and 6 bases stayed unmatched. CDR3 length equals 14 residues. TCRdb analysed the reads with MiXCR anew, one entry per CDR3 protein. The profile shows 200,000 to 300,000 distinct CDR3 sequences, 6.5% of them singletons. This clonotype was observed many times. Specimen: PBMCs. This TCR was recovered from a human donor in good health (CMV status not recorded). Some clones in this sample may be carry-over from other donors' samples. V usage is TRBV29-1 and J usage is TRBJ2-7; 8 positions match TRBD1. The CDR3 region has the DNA TGCAGCGTTGAGGGGACAGGATTTCCCTACGAGCAGTACTTC. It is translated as CSVEGTGFPYEQYF.